This paragraph covers one T cell receptor beta chain sequence. This CDR3 is built from 14 residues. Germline values: CDR1 SGHVS, CDR2 FQNEAQ. V shed 5 bases, J shed 2 bases, and the junction held 5 bases outside the gene matches. The source of the sample is a study of blood T cell repertoires in COVID-19. For the study at large: Samples taken during acute and convalescent COVID-19 were collected in the United States, Italy and Spain. In each case, the material was cDNA or gDNA derived from T cells, B-cell-depleted T cells, or PBMCs.

Assay: immunoSEQ multiplex PCR; the TCRdb copy retains only in-frame clones and omits some. This sample has around 180,000 clones; over 75% occur once, and the top ten carry approximately 6.2%. The rearrangement joins TRBV7-8 to TRBJ1-2; 7 bases match TRBD1. The receptor's source is a man in his sixties or seventies with active or convalescent COVID-19. The material sequenced was peripheral blood. CDR3 DNA: TGTGCCAGCAGCCCCCGGACAGGAAACTATGGCTACACCTTC. Its translation: CASSPRTGNYGYTF.